The sequence of this T cell receptor (beta chain) was determined in a study of shared clonotypes between healthy human individuals. Points from the study as a whole: Naive subsets generally had larger estimated richness than memory subsets.

Germline V gene sequence: CDR1 SGHTA, CDR2 FQGNSA. This CDR3 is 15 amino acids long. Trimming removed 0 bases from V and 7 bases from J, with 10 bases in between. Repertoires were generated with immunoSEQ multiplex PCR, while TCRdb's copy carries only in-frame clones and drops some. Of about 2.4 million clones detected, more than 90% appear once; the ten largest clones hold over 0.12%. A word on this clone: Its antigen is currently unknown.

What was sequenced was naive CD4+ T cells sorted from blood. Documented subset: CD45RA+ positively selected. The chain employs TRBV7-2 and TRBJ1-6, with a possible D match to TRBD1 (5 bases). The TCR originated in a man younger than 35 in good health. CDR3 DNA: TGTGCCAGCAGCTTAGCGCGGGACGTCAATTCACCCCTCCACTTT. This translates into CASSLARDVNSPLHF.